The 27 T cell receptor beta chains presented below share a single source sample, sequenced in a study of T cell changes during pregnancy in multiple sclerosis. Clones were sequenced by immunoSEQ multiplex PCR, and TCRdb holds only the in-frame ones, with some missing. The sample has around 69,000 clones, over 80% seen once. The specimen was peripheral blood, collected in the third trimester of pregnancy. The receptors come from a female donor in good health, enrolled as a control in a pregnancy study.

The sample holds a few counts of this clone. J is TRBJ1-1 and V is TRBV19, with D tentatively TRBD1 (6 bases). Germline V gene sequence: CDR1 LNHDA, CDR2 SQIVND (reference sequence). Deletions cut 5 bases from V and 1 base from J, with 8 bases between. CDR3 size: 13 residues. CDR3 sequence (DNA): TGTGCCAGTAGTTGGGACAAGAACACTGAAGCTTTCTTT. Its protein product is CASSWDKNTEAFF.

CDR3 DNA sequence: TGTGCCAGCAGCTTGGGGGGGCTACCGATTTACAATGAGCAGTTCTTC. This encodes CASSLGGLPIYNEQFF. The chain has TRBV5-4 and TRBJ2-1; D might be TRBD1 (6 bases). Trimming cost V 0 bases and J 4 bases, with 14 bases left between them. The CDR3 sequence is 16 residues long. Looked up from germline, CDR1 is SGHNT and CDR2 is YYREEE (reference sequence).

The gene calls are TRBV5-1 and TRBJ1-5, with D perhaps TRBD1 (6 bases). Trimming removed 4 bases at V and 0 bases at J, with 11 bases between. The V gene's germline CDR1 is SGHRS and CDR2 YFSETQ. The CDR3 consists of 15 residues. This chain's CDR3 is CASSATGNSNQPQHF. For the CDR3, the DNA is TGCGCCAGCAGCGCTACAGGGAATAGCAATCAGCCCCAGCATTTT.

J is TRBJ2-2 and V is TRBV9, with D tentatively TRBD2 (6 bases). The CDR3 is 15 residues long. Between the trimmed V and J ends, which lost 2 bases and 0 bases, there was a span of 8 bases. Germline-derived CDR1 and CDR2 are SGDLS and YYNGEE. Here the CDR3 reads CASSVGGSNTGELFF. DNA of the CDR3: TGTGCCAGCAGCGTTGGAGGGTCGAACACCGGGGAGCTGTTTTTT.

This rearrangement joins TRBV28 to TRBJ2-1; no clear D gene. The ends were cut back, 6 bases at V and 6 bases at J, with 21 bases in the middle. CDR1 MDHEN and CDR2 SYDVKM come from the germline V gene. The CDR3 is 16 residues long. CDR3 protein: CASSKVPTPLANEQFF. For the CDR3, the DNA is TGTGCCAGCAGCAAAGTGCCTACCCCCCTTGCCAATGAGCAGTTCTTC.

The gene calls are TRBV18 and TRBJ1-5; D unresolved. The V end lost 5 bases, the J end lost 3 bases, and 8 bases lay between the germline ends. The CDR3 totals 13 residues. CDR1 and CDR2 (germline): KGHSH, LQKENI. The CDR3 sequence is CASSLADNQPQHF. The CDR3 DNA reads TGTGCCAGCTCATTGGCAGACAATCAGCCCCAGCATTTT.

The chain carries TRBV7-2 and TRBJ1-1, with D perhaps matching TRBD1 (5 bases). V was shortened by 1 base and J by 5 bases, with 14 bases between the two germline ends. The germline gives CDR1 SGHTA, CDR2 FQGNSA. The length of the CDR3 is 15 residues. CDR3: CASSLVGAPMTEAFF. CDR3 nucleotide sequence: TGTGCCAGCAGCTTAGTTGGGGCCCCGATGACTGAAGCTTTCTTT. Using reference TRBV7-2 and TRBJ1-1 for the parts outside the CDR3, the full variable domain is GAGVSQSPSNKVTEKGKDVELRCDPISGHTALYWYRQSLGQGLEFLIYFQGNSAPDKSGLPSDRFSAERTGGSVSTLTIQRTQQEDSAVYLCASSLVGAPMTEAFFGQGTRLTVV.

The chain recombines TRBV10-3 with TRBJ2-3; 7 positions match TRBD2. CDR3 length: 14 residues. V was clipped by 10 bases and J by 6 bases; unmatched bases: 13. Germline CDR1 and CDR2: ENHRY and SYGVKD. The CDR3 DNA is TGTGCCACAAACGGTGGACTAGGTTTGGATACGCAGTATTTT. This encodes CATNGGLGLDTQYF.

The chain employs TRBV5-6 and TRBJ2-7; TRBD1 matches 9 bases. This CDR3 contains 17 residues. Unmatched junction bases numbered 10, after V lost 3 bases and J lost 0 bases. Germline CDR1 SGHDT, CDR2 YYEEEE. The CDR3 region has the DNA TGTGCCAGCAGCTCCAACACAGGGGGCCTCTTCTCCTACGAGCAGTACTTC. Amino acid sequence: CASSSNTGGLFSYEQYF. The entire variable domain, with the rest obtained from reference TRBV5-6 and TRBJ2-7, is as follows: DAGVTQSPTHLIKTRGQQVTLRCSPKSGHDTVSWYQQALGQGPQFIFQYYEEEERQRGNFPDRFSGHQFPNYSSELNVNALLLGDSALYLCASSSNTGGLFSYEQYFGPGTRLTVT.

The rearrangement uses TRBV7-3 and TRBJ2-7; D may be TRBD2 (6 bases). The germline V gene encodes CDR1 SGHTA and CDR2 FQGTGA. The CDR3 spans 13 residues. Trimming left V 6 bases short and J 7 bases short, with 16 bases between. CDR3 sequence (DNA): TGTGCCAGCAGTCTAGGGAGGTCGGAAGAGCAGTACTTC. It encodes CASSLGRSEEQYF.

The genes are TRBV12-5 and TRBJ1-5; maybe TRBD1 (6 bases). The germline V gene encodes CDR1 LGHNT and CDR2 FRNRAP. This CDR3 spans 14 amino acids. V shed 3 bases and J shed 9 bases, with 15 bases lying between them. The CDR3 sequence: CASGLELQGSPQHF. CDR3 nucleotides: TGTGCTAGTGGTTTAGAATTACAGGGCTCGCCCCAGCATTTT.

The chain combines TRBV11-2 with TRBJ2-7; a possible D gene is TRBD2 (5 bases). Germline CDR1 reads SGHAT; CDR2 reads FQNNGV. With 1 base removed from V and 3 bases from J, the gap between germline ends came to 10 bases. The CDR3 has 14 amino acids. In nucleotides, the CDR3 is TGTGCCAGCAGCTTAGGCCCCGGGATCTACGAGCAGTACTTC. Its protein is CASSLGPGIYEQYF.

This rearrangement joins TRBV19 to TRBJ1-1; D remains ambiguous. The V gene lost 11 bases and the J gene lost 2 bases, with 15 bases spanning the gap. Germline CDR1 LNHDA, CDR2 SQIVND (reference sequence). The length of the CDR3 is 13 residues. The CDR3 DNA sequence: TGTGCCTCGAAATACAGAACCAACACTGAAGCTTTCTTT. Protein: CASKYRTNTEAFF.

The CDR3 DNA sequence: TGTGCCAGCAGCTTGGCTCTAGCGGGGCCGAGTGAGCAGTTCTTC. As protein: CASSLALAGPSEQFF. J is TRBJ2-1 and V is TRBV5-4, with 9 bases that match TRBD2. Germline V lookup: CDR1 SGHNT, CDR2 YYREEE (reference sequence). The CDR3 loop spans 15 amino acids. Trimming at V came to 0 bases and at J to 9 bases, leaving 7 bases not matched to a gene. The complete variable domain, with remaining parts taken from reference TRBV5-4 and TRBJ2-1, reads ETGVTQSPTHLIKTRGQQVTLRCSSQSGHNTVSWYQQALGQGPQFIFQYYREEENGRGNFPPRFSGLQFPNYSSELNVNALELDDSALYLCASSLALAGPSEQFFGPGTRLTVL.

This clone was counted between two and nine times. The chain carries TRBV6-4 and TRBJ2-2, with D tentatively TRBD2 (5 bases). In germline, CDR1 is MRHNA, CDR2 SNTAGT. The CDR3 loop spans 13 amino acids. V was shortened by 2 bases and J by 4 bases, with 5 bases between the two germline ends. This CDR3 is CASSDGSTGELFF. The CDR3 region has the DNA TGTGCCAGCAGTGACGGGAGCACCGGGGAGCTGTTTTTT.

The chain is built from TRBV29-1 and TRBJ1-2; 9 bases are shared with TRBD1. Germline trimming cut 7 bases from V and 8 bases from J; bases unmatched to any gene: 11. Germline V CDR1 and CDR2: SQVTM, ANQGSEA. There are 13 residues in the CDR3. The CDR3 region has the DNA TGCAGCGCACAGGGGGCGCTGGGGGGGGGCTACACCTTC. Translating gives CSAQGALGGGYTF.

The chain joins TRBV29-1 to TRBJ2-7; D is unresolved. Germline lookup yields CDR1 SQVTM and CDR2 ANQGSEA. The CDR3 has 14 amino acids. Between the trimmed V and J ends, which lost 0 bases and 0 bases, there was a span of 9 bases. Written as DNA, the CDR3 is TGCAGCGTTGAAGAGACACGAAGCTCCTACGAGCAGTACTTC. This encodes CSVEETRSSYEQYF.

The chain joins TRBV19 to TRBJ2-3, with 11 bases aligning to TRBD2. The germline V gene has CDR1 LNHDA and CDR2 SQIVND (reference sequence). The CDR3 loop spans 15 amino acids. After removal of 8 bases from V and 4 bases from J, the junction contained 8 bases not matched to a gene. For the CDR3, the DNA is TGTGCCAGTCGTAATTTAGCGGGGGGGGCAGATACGCAGTATTTT. Its protein product is CASRNLAGGADTQYF.

This chain connects TRBV15 to TRBJ2-3; D might be TRBD1 (5 bases). Trimming pared 2 bases from V and 0 bases from J, leaving 6 bases between. This CDR3 region has 14 residues. CDR1 LNHNV and CDR2 YYDKDF come from the germline V gene (reference sequence). In DNA form, the CDR3 reads TGTGCCACCAGCAGAAGGGGAAGCACAGATACGCAGTATTTT. Translating gives CATSRRGSTDTQYF.

The V call is TRBV6-1, the J call TRBJ1-2; 9 positions agree with TRBD1. There are 13 residues in the CDR3. J gave up 8 bases and V 10 bases, and 11 bases lay outside the gene matches. Germline V CDR1 and CDR2: MNHNS, SASEGT. CDR3 DNA sequence: TGTGCCACTTACAGGGGGCGGGCATCGGGCTACACCTTC. This encodes CATYRGRASGYTF.

The chain has TRBV19 and TRBJ2-7; 8 bases align to TRBD2. The CDR3 is 13 amino acids. CDR1 LNHDA and CDR2 SQIVND come from the germline V gene (reference sequence). The junction had 5 bases not matched to a gene; V was cut back by 10 bases and J by 0 bases. The CDR3: CATTGGTSYEQYF. In DNA, the CDR3 is TGTGCCACCACGGGGGGGACCTCCTACGAGCAGTACTTC.

This rearrangement joins TRBV10-3 to TRBJ1-1; TRBD1 matches 9 bases. CDR1 is ENHRY and CDR2 is SYGVKD in the germline V gene. Germline trimming cut 6 bases from V and 2 bases from J; bases unmatched to any gene: 4. The CDR3 extends over 14 amino acids. CDR3 protein: CAISGTGNNTEAFF. The CDR3 coding sequence is TGTGCCATCAGCGGGACAGGGAACAACACTGAAGCTTTCTTT.

The rearrangement joins TRBV7-3 to TRBJ2-7; a weak D match, TRBD1 (5 bases). The germline gives CDR1 SGHTA, CDR2 FQGTGA. Trimming removed 5 bases from V and 3 bases from J, with 11 bases in between. The CDR3 covers 13 residues. CDR3 sequence: CASSLGQDYEQYF. The CDR3, as DNA: TGTGCCAGCAGCCTAGGACAAGACTACGAGCAGTACTTC.

The CDR3 coding sequence is TGTGCCAGCAGCTTAGTTGCCTGGACTAGCGGGAAGAATGAGCAGTTCTTC. It translates to CASSLVAWTSGKNEQFF. The chain employs TRBV7-8 and TRBJ2-1; 12 positions agree with TRBD2. The CDR3 has 17 amino acids. V lost 1 base to trimming and J lost 7 bases; unmatched junction nucleotides: 8. Looked up from germline, CDR1 is SGHVS and CDR2 is FQNEAQ.

The chain has TRBV21-1 and TRBJ2-5; the D segment call TRBD2 is taken from the table without a DNA check. TRBV21-1 counts as a pseudogene. CDR3 size: 19 residues. The CDR3 sequence is CASSKYILAGGPVEETQYF. Written as DNA, the CDR3 is TGTGCCAGCAGCAAATACATCCTAGCGGGAGGGCCTGTGGAGGAGACCCAGTACTTC.

The chain links TRBV5-1 to TRBJ1-3; 7 bases match TRBD1. This CDR3 has 14 residues. V lost 3 bases to trimming and J lost 7 bases; unmatched junction nucleotides: 7. Germline lookup yields CDR1 SGHRS and CDR2 YFSETQ. Here the CDR3 DNA reads TGCGCCAGCAGCTCCGGACAGGAAGGGAACACCATATATTTT. This codes for CASSSGQEGNTIYF.

The genes are TRBV29-1 and TRBJ1-1, with no clear D. The V gene's germline CDR1 is SQVTM and CDR2 ANQGSEA. V was pared by 2 bases and J by 4 bases, with 11 bases between. The CDR3 loop spans 13 amino acids. The CDR3 reads CSVEKKSRTEAFF. CDR3 nucleotide sequence: TGCAGCGTTGAAAAGAAAAGCCGCACTGAAGCTTTCTTT.